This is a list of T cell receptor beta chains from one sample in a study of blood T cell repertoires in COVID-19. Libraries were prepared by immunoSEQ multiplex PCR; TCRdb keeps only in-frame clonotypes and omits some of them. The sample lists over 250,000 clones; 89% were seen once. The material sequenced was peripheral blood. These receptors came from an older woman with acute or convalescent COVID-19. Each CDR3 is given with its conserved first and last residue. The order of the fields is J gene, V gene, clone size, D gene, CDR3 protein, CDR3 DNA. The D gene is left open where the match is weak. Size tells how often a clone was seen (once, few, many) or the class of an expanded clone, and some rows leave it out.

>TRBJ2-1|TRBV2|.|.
CASSEVGGTFNEQFF
TGTGCCAGCAGTGAAGTGGGCGGGACGTTCAATGAGCAGTTCTTC
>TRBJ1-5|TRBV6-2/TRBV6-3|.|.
CASSSPPESTGNQPQHF
TGTGCCAGCAGCTCGCCACCGGAGAGTACCGGCAATCAGCCCCAGCATTTT
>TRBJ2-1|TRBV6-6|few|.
CASTHSGVAYNEQFF
TGTGCCAGCACCCACTCGGGGGTTGCCTACAATGAGCAGTTCTTC
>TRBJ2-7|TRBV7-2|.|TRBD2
CASSPFRGGFYEQYF
TGTGCCAGCAGCCCCTTCCGGGGAGGGTTCTACGAGCAGTACTTC
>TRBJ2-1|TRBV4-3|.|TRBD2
CASSQDASGTYNEQFF
TGCGCCAGCAGCCAAGATGCGAGCGGGACCTACAATGAGCAGTTCTTC
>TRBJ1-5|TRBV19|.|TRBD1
CASSRATGVQPQHF
TGTGCCAGTAGCCGAGCAACAGGGGTGCAGCCCCAGCATTTT
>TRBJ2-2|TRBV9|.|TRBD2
CASSYPSGDRHTGELFF
TGTGCCAGCAGCTACCCTAGCGGGGATAGGCACACCGGGGAGCTGTTTTTT
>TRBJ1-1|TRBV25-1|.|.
CASSEFPGSNTEAFF
TGTGCCAGCAGTGAATTCCCAGGGTCGAACACTGAAGCTTTCTTT
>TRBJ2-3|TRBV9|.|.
CASSVDPVVDTQYF
TGTGCCAGCAGCGTAGACCCGGTAGTGGATACGCAGTATTTT
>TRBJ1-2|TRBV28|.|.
CASSLGGRGIGYTF
TGTGCCAGCAGTTTGGGTGGAAGGGGAATCGGCTACACCTTC
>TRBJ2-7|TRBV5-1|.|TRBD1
CASSEQGSGSYEQYF
TGCGCCAGCAGCGAACAGGGGTCGGGCTCCTACGAGCAGTACTTC
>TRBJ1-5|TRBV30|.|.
CAWSVPTGYNQPQHF
TGTGCCTGGAGTGTACCGACAGGCTACAATCAGCCCCAGCATTTT
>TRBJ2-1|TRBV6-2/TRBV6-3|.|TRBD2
CASSDALAGAGNEQFF
TGTGCCAGCAGTGACGCACTAGCGGGAGCGGGAAATGAGCAGTTCTTC
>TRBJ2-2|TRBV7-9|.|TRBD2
CASSTTSGREAGELFF
TGTGCCAGCAGCACAACTAGCGGGAGAGAGGCCGGGGAGCTGTTTTTT
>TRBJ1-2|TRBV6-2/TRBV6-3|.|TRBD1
CASSYEFGTGEFGYTF
TGTGCCAGCAGTTACGAGTTTGGGACAGGGGAATTTGGCTACACCTTC
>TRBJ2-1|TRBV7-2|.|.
CASVRGIEQFF
TGTGCCAGCGTCAGGGGAATTGAGCAGTTCTTC
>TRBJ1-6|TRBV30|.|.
CAWSKLFNSPLHF
TGTGCCTGGTCAAAGCTGTTTAATTCACCCCTCCACTTT
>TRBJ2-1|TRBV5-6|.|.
CASSLERGGSYNEQFF
TGTGCCAGCAGCTTGGAGAGAGGGGGCTCCTACAATGAGCAGTTCTTC
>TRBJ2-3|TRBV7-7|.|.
CASSLRGLGTDTQYF
TGTGCTAGCAGCTTAAGGGGTCTAGGCACAGATACGCAGTATTTT
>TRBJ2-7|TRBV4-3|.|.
CASSEAEGWTGRYEQYF
TGCGCCAGCAGCGAAGCGGAGGGATGGACAGGACGCTACGAGCAGTACTTC
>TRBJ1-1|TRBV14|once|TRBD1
CASSRNRGGNTEAFF
TGTGCCAGCAGCCGGAACAGGGGTGGGAACACTGAAGCTTTCTTT
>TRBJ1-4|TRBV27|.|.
CASSFGGGEKLFF
TGTGCCAGCAGTTTCGGGGGAGGAGAAAAACTGTTTTTT
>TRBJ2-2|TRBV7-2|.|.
CASIPDSNTGELFF
TGTGCCAGCATCCCTGACAGCAACACCGGGGAGCTGTTTTTT
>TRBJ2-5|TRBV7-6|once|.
CASSPRTAETQYF
TGTGCCAGCAGCCCAAGGACAGCTGAGACCCAGTACTTC
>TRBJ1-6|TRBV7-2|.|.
CASSLNSGGQGHNSPLHF
TGTGCCAGCAGCTTAAACTCGGGGGGCCAAGGACATAATTCACCCCTCCACTTT
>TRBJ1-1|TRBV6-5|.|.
CASSYGQGREAFF
TGTGCCAGCAGTTACGGGCAGGGGCGAGAAGCTTTCTTT
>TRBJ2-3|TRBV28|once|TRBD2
CASSLTTSGSGDTQYF
TGTGCCAGCAGTCTAACGACTAGCGGGAGTGGAGATACGCAGTATTTT
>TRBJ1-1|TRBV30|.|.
CAWVGFYTEAFF
TGTGCCTGGGTGGGCTTCTACACTGAAGCTTTCTTT
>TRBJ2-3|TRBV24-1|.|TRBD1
CATSEGTGGTDTQYF
TGTGCCACCAGTGAAGGGACAGGGGGCACAGATACGCAGTATTTT
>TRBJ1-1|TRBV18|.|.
CASSPPNRQNTEAFF
TGTGCCAGCTCACCACCGAACAGACAGAACACTGAAGCTTTCTTT
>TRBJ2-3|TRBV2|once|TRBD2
CASSEGSSGGATDTQYF
TGTGCCAGCAGTGAAGGGAGTAGCGGGGGAGCGACAGATACGCAGTATTTT
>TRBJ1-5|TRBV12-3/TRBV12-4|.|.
CASTRGGSQPQHF
TGTGCCAGCACTCGGGGTGGAAGTCAGCCCCAGCATTTT